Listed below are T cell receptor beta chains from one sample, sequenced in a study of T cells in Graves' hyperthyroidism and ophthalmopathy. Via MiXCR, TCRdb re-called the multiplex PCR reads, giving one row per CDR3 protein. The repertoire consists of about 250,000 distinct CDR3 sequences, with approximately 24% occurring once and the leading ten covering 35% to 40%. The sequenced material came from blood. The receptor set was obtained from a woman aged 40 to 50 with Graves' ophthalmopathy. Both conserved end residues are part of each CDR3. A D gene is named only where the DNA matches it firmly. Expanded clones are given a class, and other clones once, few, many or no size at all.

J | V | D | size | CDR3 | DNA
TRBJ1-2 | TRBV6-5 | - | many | CASSPSDLTSIHGYTF | TGTGCCAGCAGTCCCTCGGACCTTACCTCCATCCATGGCTACACCTTC
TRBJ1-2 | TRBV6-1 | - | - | CASRREEGNYGYTF | TGTGCCAGCAGAAGGGAGGAAGGAAACTATGGCTACACCTTC
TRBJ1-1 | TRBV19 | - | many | CASSIVAGNTEAFF | TGTGCCAGTAGTATAGTCGCCGGAAACACTGAAGCTTTCTTT
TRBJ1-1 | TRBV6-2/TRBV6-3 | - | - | CASSYLQSTEAFF | TGTGCCAGCAGTTACTTACAGAGCACTGAAGCTTTCTTT
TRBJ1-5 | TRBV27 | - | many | CASSFTGNQPQHF | TGTGCCAGCAGTTTTACGGGGAATCAGCCCCAGCATTTT
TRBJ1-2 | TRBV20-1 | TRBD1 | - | CSARGQTGTYGYTF | TGCAGTGCTAGAGGTCAGACAGGGACCTATGGCTACACCTTC
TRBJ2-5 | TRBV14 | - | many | CASKMGYQETQYF | TGTGCCAGCAAAATGGGGTACCAAGAGACCCAGTACTTC
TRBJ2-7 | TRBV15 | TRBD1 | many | CATSSRQGGYEQYF | TGTGCCACCAGCAGCCGACAGGGGGGTTACGAGCAGTACTTC
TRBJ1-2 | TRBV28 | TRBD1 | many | CASSLRLGQGGTLGFDGYTF | TGTGCCAGCAGTTTACGCCTTGGACAGGGTGGAACGTTGGGATTCGATGGCTACACCTTC
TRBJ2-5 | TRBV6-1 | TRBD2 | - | CASSEEGSGRFETQYF | TGTGCCAGCAGTGAAGAGGGTAGCGGGAGATTTGAGACCCAGTACTTC
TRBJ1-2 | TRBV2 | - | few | CASAGRARGDGYTF | TGTGCCAGTGCTGGTAGGGCGCGAGGGGATGGCTACACCTTC
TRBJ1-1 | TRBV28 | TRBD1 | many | CASSHSPGTGGTGVNTEAFF | TGTGCCAGCAGCCACTCACCCGGGACAGGGGGGACAGGCGTGAACACTGAAGCTTTCTTT
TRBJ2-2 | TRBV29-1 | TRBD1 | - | CSVREQGGFGELFF | TGCAGCGTTCGAGAACAGGGGGGTTTCGGGGAGCTGTTTTTT
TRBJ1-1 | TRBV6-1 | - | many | CASRALEGTEAFF | TGTGCCAGCAGAGCACTTGAGGGAACTGAAGCTTTCTTT
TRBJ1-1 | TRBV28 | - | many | CASSSPTGVHTEAFF | TGTGCCAGCAGTTCCCCCACGGGGGTACACACTGAAGCTTTCTTT
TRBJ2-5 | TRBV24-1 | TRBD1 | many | CATSDPGRRDRIETQYF | TGTGCCACCAGTGACCCGGGCCGACGGGACAGGATAGAGACCCAGTACTTC
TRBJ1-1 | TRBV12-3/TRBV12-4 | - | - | CANSRGRMDTEAFF | TGTGCCAATAGTCGGGGGCGCATGGACACTGAAGCTTTCTTT
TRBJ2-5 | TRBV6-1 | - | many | CASSERRSQETQYF | TGTGCCAGCAGTGAGAGGAGGTCCCAAGAGACCCAGTACTTC
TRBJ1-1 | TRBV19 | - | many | CASSIDGEAFF | TGTGCCAGTAGTATAGACGGTGAAGCTTTCTTT
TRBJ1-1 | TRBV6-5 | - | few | CASSYSKGLRYTEAFF | TGTGCCAGCAGTTACTCGAAGGGGCTTAGGTACACTGAAGCTTTCTTT
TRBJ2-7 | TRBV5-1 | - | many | CASSLYSGLEQYF | TGCGCCAGCAGCTTGTACAGCGGGCTAGAGCAGTACTTC
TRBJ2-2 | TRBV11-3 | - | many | CASSPRQDATGELFF | TGTGCCAGCAGCCCACGACAGGACGCCACCGGGGAGCTGTTTTTT
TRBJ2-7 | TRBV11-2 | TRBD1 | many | CASSAIQGIYEQYF | TGTGCCAGCAGCGCGATACAGGGGATCTACGAGCAGTACTTC
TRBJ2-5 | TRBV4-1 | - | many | CASSQWSQETQYF | TGCGCCAGCAGCCAGTGGAGCCAAGAGACCCAGTACTTC
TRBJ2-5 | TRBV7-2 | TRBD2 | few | CASSLAVAGGETQYF | TGTGCCAGCAGCTTAGCTGTAGCGGGGGGGGAGACCCAGTACTTC
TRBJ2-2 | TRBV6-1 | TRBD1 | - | CASSPGQIHTGELFF | TGTGCCAGCAGCCCGGGACAGATTCACACCGGGGAGCTGTTTTTT
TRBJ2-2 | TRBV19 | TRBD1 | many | CASSILQGVGTGELFF | TGTGCCAGTAGTATCCTACAGGGGGTAGGCACCGGGGAGCTGTTTTTT